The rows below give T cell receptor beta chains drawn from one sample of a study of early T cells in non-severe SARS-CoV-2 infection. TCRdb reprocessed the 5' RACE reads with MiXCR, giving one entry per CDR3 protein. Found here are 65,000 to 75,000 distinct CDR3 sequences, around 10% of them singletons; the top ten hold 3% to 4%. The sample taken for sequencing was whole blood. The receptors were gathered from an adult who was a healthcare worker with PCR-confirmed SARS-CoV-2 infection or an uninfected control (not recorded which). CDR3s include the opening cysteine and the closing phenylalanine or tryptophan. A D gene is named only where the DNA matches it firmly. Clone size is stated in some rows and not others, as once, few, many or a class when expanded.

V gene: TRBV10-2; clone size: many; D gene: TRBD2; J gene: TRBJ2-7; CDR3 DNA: TGCGCCAGCAGTCCACTAGCGGGGGCCTACGAGCAGTACTTC; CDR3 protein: CASSPLAGAYEQYF
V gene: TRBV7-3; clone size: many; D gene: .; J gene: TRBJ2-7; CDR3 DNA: TGTGCCAGCAGCTTAACAGGGGTTGGCGAGCAGTACTTC; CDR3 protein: CASSLTGVGEQYF
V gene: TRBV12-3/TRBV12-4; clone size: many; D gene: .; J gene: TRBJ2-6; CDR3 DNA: TGTGCCAGCGGAAGGCATTCTCTAGCCAACGTCCTGACTTTC; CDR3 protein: CASGRHSLANVLTF
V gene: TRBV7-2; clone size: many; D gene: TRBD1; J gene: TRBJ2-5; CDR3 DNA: TGTGCCAGCAGCTTGGGACCCGGGACAGCCCAAGAGACCCAGTACTTC; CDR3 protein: CASSLGPGTAQETQYF
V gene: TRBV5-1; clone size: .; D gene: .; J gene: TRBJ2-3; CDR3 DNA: TGCGCCAGCAGCTTACCGTTGCGGTCCCAAGATACGCAGTATTTT; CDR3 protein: CASSLPLRSQDTQYF
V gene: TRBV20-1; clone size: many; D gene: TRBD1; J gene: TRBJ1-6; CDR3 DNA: TGCAGTGCTAGAGATTGGACAGGGGGCGAGTCACCCCTCCACTTT; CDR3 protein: CSARDWTGGESPLHF
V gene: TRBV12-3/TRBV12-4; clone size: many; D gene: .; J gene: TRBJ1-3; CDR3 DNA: TGTGCCAGCAGCTCCTACACCTACTCTGGAAACACCATATATTTT; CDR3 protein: CASSSYTYSGNTIYF
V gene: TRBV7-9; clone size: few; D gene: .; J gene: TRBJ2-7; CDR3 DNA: TGTGCCAGCAGCACTGGGGCAGGGGCCGAGCAGTACTTC; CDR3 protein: CASSTGAGAEQYF
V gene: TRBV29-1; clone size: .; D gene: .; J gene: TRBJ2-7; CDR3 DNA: TGCAGCGTTGATGTACTAGGGGAGAGCTCCTACGAGCAGTACTTC; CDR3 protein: CSVDVLGESSYEQYF
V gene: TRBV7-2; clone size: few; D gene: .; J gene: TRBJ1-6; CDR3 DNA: TGTGCCAGCAGCCCAACCGGGACCTTAAATTCACCCCTCCACTTT; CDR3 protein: CASSPTGTLNSPLHF
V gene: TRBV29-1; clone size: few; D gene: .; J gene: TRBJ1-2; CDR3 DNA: TGCAGCGTTGACCAAGGGGACGGCTATGGCTACACCTTC; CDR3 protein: CSVDQGDGYGYTF
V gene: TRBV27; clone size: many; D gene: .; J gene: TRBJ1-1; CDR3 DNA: TGTGCCAGCAGTTTATCTCCGTCCACTGAAGCTTTCTTT; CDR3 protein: CASSLSPSTEAFF
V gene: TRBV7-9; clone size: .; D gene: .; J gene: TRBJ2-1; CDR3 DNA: TGTGCCAGCAGCTTAGTTGCGGTCAATGAGCAGTTCTTC; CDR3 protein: CASSLVAVNEQFF
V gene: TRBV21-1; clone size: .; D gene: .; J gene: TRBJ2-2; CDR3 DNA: TGTGCCAGGCAACAATGGGAGGGCCTCGCCGGGGAGCTGTTTTTT; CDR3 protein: CARQQWEGLAGELFF
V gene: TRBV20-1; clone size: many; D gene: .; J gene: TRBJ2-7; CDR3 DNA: TGCAGTGCTAGAGATAGTTCACTAGGCACCTACGAGCAGTACTTC; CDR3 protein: CSARDSSLGTYEQYF
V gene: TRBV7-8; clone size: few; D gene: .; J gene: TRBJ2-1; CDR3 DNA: TGTGCCAGCAGCCTAGGGCCGGTCTACAATGAGCAGTTCTTC; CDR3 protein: CASSLGPVYNEQFF
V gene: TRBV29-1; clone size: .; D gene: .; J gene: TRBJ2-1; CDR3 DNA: TGCAGCGTTGCACCGGGGACATACGAAAATGAGCAGTTCTTC; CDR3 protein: CSVAPGTYENEQFF
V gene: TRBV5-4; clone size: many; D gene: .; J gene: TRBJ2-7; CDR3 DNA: TGTGCCAGCAGCTTAGGATCTCTCGAGCAGTACTTC; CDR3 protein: CASSLGSLEQYF
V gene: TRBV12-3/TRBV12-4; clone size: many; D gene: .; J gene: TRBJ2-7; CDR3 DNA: TGTGCCAGCAGTTTCCCGGCCAGGGGACCCTACGAGCAGTACTTC; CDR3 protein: CASSFPARGPYEQYF
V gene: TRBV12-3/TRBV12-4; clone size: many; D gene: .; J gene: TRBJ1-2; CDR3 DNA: TGTGCCAGCAGTTTCGACACTTTCTATGGCTACACCTTC; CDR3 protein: CASSFDTFYGYTF
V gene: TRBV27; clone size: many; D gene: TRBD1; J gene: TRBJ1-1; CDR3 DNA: TGTGCCAGCAGTCCTGGACAGGTGTTGAACACTGAAGCTTTCTTT; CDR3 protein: CASSPGQVLNTEAFF
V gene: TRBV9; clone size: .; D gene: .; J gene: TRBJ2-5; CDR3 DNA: TGTGCCAGCAGCCTAGGGACACTGTACCAAGAGACCCAGTACTTC; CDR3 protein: CASSLGTLYQETQYF
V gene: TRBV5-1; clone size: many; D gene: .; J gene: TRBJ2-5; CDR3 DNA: TGCGCCAGCAGCCGCCTGACAGCGGAACAAGAGACCCAGTACTTC; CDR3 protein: CASSRLTAEQETQYF
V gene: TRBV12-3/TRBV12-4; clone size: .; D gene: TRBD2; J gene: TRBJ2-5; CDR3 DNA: TGTGCCAGCAGTCAACTAGCGGGGGCTCTAAGGACCCAGTACTTC; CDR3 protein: CASSQLAGALRTQYF
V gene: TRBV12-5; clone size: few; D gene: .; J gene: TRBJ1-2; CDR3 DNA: TGTGCTAGTGGTCCGGGGGGACGGAAAGGCTACACCTTC; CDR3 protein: CASGPGGRKGYTF
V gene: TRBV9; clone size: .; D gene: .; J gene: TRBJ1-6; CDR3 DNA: TGTGCCAGCAGCCCCCACAGGGATAATTCACCCCTCCACTTT; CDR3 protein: CASSPHRDNSPLHF
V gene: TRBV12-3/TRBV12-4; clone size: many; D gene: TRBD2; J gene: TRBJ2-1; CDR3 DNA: TGTGCCAGCAGTTCTAGCGGGAGGGATGAGCAGTTCTTC; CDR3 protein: CASSSSGRDEQFF
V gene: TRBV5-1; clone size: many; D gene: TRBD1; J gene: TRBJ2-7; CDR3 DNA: TGCGCCAGCAGCTTGTCAGGGGGAACGTCCTACGAGCAGTACTTC; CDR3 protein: CASSLSGGTSYEQYF
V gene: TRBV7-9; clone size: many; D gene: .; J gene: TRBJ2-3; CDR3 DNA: TGTGCCAGCAGCGAAACCCGCGGGACACCGACTGATACGCAGTATTTT; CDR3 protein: CASSETRGTPTDTQYF
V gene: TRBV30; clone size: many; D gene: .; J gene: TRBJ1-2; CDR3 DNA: TGTGCCTGGAGTGTAGGGGACTTTGGTGACTATGGCTACACCTTC; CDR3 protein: CAWSVGDFGDYGYTF
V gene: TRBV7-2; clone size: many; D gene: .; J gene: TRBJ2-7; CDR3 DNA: TGTGCCAGCAGCCAAAGCTCCTACGAGCAGTACTTC; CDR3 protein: CASSQSSYEQYF
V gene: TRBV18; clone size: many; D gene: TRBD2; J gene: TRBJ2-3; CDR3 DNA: TGTGCCAGCTCACCACCTGCGGGGGGGGCACATGCAGATACGCAGTATTTT; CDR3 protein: CASSPPAGGAHADTQYF
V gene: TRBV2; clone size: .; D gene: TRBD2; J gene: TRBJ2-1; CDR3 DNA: TGTGCCAGCAGTGAAAGACTAGCGAGGGCCTACAATGAGCAGTTCTTC; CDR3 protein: CASSERLARAYNEQFF
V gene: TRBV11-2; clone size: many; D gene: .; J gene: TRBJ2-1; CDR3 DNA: TGTGCCAGCAGCTTCTCAAACAATGAGCAGTTCTTC; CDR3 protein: CASSFSNNEQFF